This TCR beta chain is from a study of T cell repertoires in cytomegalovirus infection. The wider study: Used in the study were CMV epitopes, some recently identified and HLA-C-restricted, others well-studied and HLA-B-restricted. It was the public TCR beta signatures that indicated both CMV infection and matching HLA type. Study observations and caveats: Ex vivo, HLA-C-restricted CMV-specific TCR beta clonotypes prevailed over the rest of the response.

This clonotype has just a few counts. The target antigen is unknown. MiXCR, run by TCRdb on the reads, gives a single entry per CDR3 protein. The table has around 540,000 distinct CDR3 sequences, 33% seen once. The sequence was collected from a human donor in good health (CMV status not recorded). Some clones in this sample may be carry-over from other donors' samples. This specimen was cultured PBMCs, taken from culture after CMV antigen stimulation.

The DNA of the CDR3 is TGCGCCAGCAGCCGCCCCGGGCCTCGCTACGAGCAGTACTTC. It yields the protein CASSRPGPRYEQYF. The chain carries TRBV4-1 and TRBJ2-7, with D hard to call. Germline CDR1 reads MGHRA; CDR2 reads YSYEKL. The CDR3 is made up of 14 amino acids. Trimming left V 4 bases short and J 3 bases short, with 13 bases between.